Below, 10 T cell receptor beta chains from the same sample are listed, as sequenced in a study of T-cell reconstitution after alpha-beta-depleted transplantation in children. A library of TCRbeta sequences, prepared with unique molecular identifiers, was generated. In TCRdb, the PCR reads were re-called with MiXCR into one record per CDR3 protein. In the table there are about 460,000 distinct CDR3 sequences, 9.5% to 15% of which are singletons. The material sequenced was PBMCs from the stem cell graft donor, taken from the stem cell graft. All receptors come from a human donor who donated a stem cell graft to a child with combined immunodeficiency.

This clonotype was counted ten times or more. The V and J genes are TRBV24-1 and TRBJ2-1; D remains ambiguous. Germline CDR1 reads KGHDR; CDR2 reads SFDVKD. The CDR3 spans 15 residues. Trimming shortened V by 5 bases and J by 0 bases, and 10 bases separated the two germline ends. The CDR3 loop reads CATSALGDSYNEQFF. DNA of the CDR3: TGTGCCACCAGTGCCCTTGGGGACTCCTACAATGAGCAGTTCTTC.

The CDR3 is CASSLARGPTYEQYF. In DNA form, the CDR3 reads TGCGCCAGCAGCTTGGCCAGGGGGCCCACCTACGAGCAGTACTTC. The chain joins TRBV5-1 to TRBJ2-7, with 8 bases aligning to TRBD1. The CDR3 is 15 residues long. The J segment lost 2 bases and the V segment lost 0 bases, leaving 4 bases of the junction unmatched. CDR1 SGHRS and CDR2 YFSETQ come from the germline V gene.

There are many counts of this clonotype. The CDR3 DNA follows: TGTGCCAGCAGTTTAAGTCATAGCAATCAGCCCCAGCATTTT. Protein: CASSLSHSNQPQHF. The chain uses TRBV12-3 or TRBV12-4 and TRBJ1-5; the D is unclear. V was trimmed by 2 bases and J by 0 bases, leaving 5 bases between them. This CDR3 is 14 amino acids long.

This clonotype was seen many times. V is TRBV12-3 or TRBV12-4 and J is TRBJ2-1; the match to TRBD2 covers 10 bases. The CDR3 spans 15 residues. The V gene end was trimmed by 8 bases and the J gene end by 3 bases; junction bases not matched to a gene: 7. The chain's CDR3 is CASRIIAGGYNEQFF. CDR3 in DNA: TGTGCCAGCCGGATCATAGCGGGGGGCTACAATGAGCAGTTCTTC.

The V call is TRBV4-3, the J call TRBJ1-4, with no clear D. The V gene lost 0 bases and the J gene lost 10 bases, with 12 bases spanning the gap. Germline V gene lookup returns CDR1 LGHNA and CDR2 YSLEER. This CDR3 comprises 14 residues. CDR3 sequence (DNA): TGCGCCAGCAGCCAAGAAGGATACGAAGTAAAACTGTTTTTT. This encodes CASSQEGYEVKLFF.

In this sample, this clonotype turned up many times. The chain joins TRBV25-1 to TRBJ2-1; a weak D match, TRBD2 (5 bases). The CDR3 is 14 residues long. From germline, CDR1 is MGHDK and CDR2 SYGVNS. V lost 6 bases, J lost 0 bases, and 9 bases lay in between. CDR3 sequence reads: CASRERDSYNEQFF. The CDR3 DNA reads TGTGCCAGCAGGGAGAGGGACTCCTACAATGAGCAGTTCTTC.

This clonotype appeared many times. The rearrangement links TRBV20-1 to TRBJ2-5, with D possibly being TRBD2 (6 bases). CDR1 is DFQATT, CDR2 SNEGSKA, per germline (reference sequence). V lost 3 bases and J lost 4, with 12 bases in between. The CDR3 spans 13 residues. This CDR3 is CSASGGPRETQYF. The CDR3 coding sequence is TGCAGTGCTAGTGGAGGGCCCAGAGAGACCCAGTACTTC.

This clonotype was observed a handful of times. This chain uses TRBV10-3 with TRBJ2-1; 16 nucleotides match TRBD2. CDR1 is ENHRY and CDR2 is SYGVKD in the germline V gene. The length of the CDR3 is 16 residues. The J segment lost 8 bases and the V segment lost 6 bases, leaving 7 bases of the junction unmatched. CDR3 amino acids: CAISSGLAGGPDEQFF. In DNA form, the CDR3 reads TGTGCCATCAGCTCGGGACTAGCGGGAGGGCCCGATGAGCAGTTCTTC.

This clonotype appeared a few times. V gene TRBV5-1 combines with J gene TRBJ2-5; D is ambiguous. V was clipped by 2 bases and J by 0 bases, with 5 bases between them. The CDR3 consists of 13 residues. Per the germline V gene, CDR1 is SGHRS and CDR2 is YFSETQ. CDR3 nucleotide sequence: TGCGCCAGCAGCTTACAGTACCAAGAGACCCAGTACTTC. This encodes CASSLQYQETQYF.

The chain combines TRBV20-1 with TRBJ2-3, with 7 positions matching TRBD1. V lost 1 base to trimming and J lost 0 bases; unmatched junction nucleotides: 7. Germline CDR1 is DFQATT and CDR2 is SNEGSKA (reference sequence). The CDR3 is 16 residues long. The CDR3 spells CSARGRTGPSTDTQYF. In nucleotides, the CDR3 is TGCAGTGCTAGAGGACGGACAGGACCTAGCACAGATACGCAGTATTTT.